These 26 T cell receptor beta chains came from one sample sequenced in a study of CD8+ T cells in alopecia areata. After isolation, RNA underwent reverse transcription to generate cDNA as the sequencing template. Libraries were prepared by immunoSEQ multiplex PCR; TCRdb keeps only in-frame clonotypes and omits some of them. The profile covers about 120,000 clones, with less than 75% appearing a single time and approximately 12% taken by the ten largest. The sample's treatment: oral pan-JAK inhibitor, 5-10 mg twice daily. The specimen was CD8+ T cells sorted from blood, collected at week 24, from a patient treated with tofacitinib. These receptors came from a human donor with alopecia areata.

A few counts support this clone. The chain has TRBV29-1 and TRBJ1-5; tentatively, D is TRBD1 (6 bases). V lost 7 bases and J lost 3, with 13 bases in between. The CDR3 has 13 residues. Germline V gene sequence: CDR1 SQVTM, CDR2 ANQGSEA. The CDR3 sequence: CSARQDSNQPQHF. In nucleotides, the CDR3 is TGCAGCGCCAGACAGGATTCCAATCAGCCCCAGCATTTT.

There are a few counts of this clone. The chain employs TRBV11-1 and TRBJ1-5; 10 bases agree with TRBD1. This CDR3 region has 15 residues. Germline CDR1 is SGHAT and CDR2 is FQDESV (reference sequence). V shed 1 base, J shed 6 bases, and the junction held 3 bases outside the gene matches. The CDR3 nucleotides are TGTGCCAGCAGCTTAGGACAGGGGGCAGGTCAGCCCCAGCATTTT. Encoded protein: CASSLGQGAGQPQHF.

Here the CDR3 reads CASSLRQGAEAFF. The CDR3 DNA reads TGTGCCAGCAGCTTGCGACAGGGGGCTGAAGCTTTCTTT. The J gene is TRBJ1-1, the V gene TRBV11-2; TRBD1 matches at 9 bases. J was trimmed by 6 bases and V by 3 bases; bases with no gene match: 2. The CDR3 consists of 13 residues. CDR1 is SGHAT, CDR2 FQNNGV, per germline.

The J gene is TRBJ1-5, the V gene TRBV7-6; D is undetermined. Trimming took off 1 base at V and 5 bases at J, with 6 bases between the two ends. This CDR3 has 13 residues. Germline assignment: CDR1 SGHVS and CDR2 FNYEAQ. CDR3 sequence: CASSLDFDQPQHF. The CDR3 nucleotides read TGTGCCAGCAGCTTAGATTTTGATCAGCCCCAGCATTTT.

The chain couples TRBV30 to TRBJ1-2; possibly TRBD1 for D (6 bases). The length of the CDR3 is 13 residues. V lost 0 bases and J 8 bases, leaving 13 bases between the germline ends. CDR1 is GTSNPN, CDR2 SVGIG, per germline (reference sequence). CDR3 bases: TGTGCCTGGAGTGTACAGGACAGTCGAGGCTACACCTTC. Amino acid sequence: CAWSVQDSRGYTF.

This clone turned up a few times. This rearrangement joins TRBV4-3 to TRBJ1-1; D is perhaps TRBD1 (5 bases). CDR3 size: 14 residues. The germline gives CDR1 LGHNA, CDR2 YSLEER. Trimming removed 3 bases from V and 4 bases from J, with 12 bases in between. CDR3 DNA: TGCGCCAGCAGCCACGAGCGGGGGAGCACTGAAGCTTTCTTT. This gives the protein CASSHERGSTEAFF.

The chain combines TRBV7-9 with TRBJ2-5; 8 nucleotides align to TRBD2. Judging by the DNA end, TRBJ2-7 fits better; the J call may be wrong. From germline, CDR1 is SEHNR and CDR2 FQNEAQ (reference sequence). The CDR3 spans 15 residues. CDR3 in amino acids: CASSKRGFLSYEQYF. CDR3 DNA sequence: TGTGCCAGCAGCAAGCGGGGGTTTCTCTCCTACGAGCAGTACTTC.

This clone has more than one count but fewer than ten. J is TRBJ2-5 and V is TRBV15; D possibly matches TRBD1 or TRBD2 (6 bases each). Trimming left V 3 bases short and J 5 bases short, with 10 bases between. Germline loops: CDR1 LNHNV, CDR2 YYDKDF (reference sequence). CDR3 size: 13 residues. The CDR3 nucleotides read TGTGCCACCAGCAGCGGGGGCATGGAGACCCAGTACTTC. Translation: CATSSGGMETQYF. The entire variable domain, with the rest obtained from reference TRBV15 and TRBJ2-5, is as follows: DAMVIQNPRYQVTQFGKPVTLSCSQTLNHNVMYWYQQKSSQAPKLLFHYYDKDFNNEADTPDNFQSRRPNTSFCFLDIRSPGLGDTAMYLCATSSGGMETQYFGPGTRLLVL.

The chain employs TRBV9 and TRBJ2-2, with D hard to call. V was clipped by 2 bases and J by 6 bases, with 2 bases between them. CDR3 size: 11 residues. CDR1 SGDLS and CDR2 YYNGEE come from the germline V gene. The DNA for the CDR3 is TGTGCCAGCAGCGTCTCCGGGGAGCTGTTTTTT. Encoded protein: CASSVSGELFF.

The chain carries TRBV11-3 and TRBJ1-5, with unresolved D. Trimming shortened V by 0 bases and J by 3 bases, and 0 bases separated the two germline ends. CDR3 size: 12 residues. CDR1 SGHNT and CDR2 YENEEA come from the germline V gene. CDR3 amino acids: CASSLDNQPQHF. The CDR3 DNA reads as TGTGCCAGCAGCTTAGACAATCAGCCCCAGCATTTT.

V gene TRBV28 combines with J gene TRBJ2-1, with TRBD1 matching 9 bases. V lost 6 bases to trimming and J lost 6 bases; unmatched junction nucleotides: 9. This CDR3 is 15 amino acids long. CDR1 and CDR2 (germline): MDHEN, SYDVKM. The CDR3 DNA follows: TGTGCCAGCAGGCAACAGGGGGCGCGGGGCAATGAGCAGTTCTTC. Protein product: CASRQQGARGNEQFF.

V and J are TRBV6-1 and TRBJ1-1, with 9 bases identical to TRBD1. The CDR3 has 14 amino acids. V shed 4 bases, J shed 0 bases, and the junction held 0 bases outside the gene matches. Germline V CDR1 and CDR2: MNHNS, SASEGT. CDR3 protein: CASSGQGVNTEAFF. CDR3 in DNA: TGTGCCAGCAGTGGACAGGGGGTGAACACTGAAGCTTTCTTT.

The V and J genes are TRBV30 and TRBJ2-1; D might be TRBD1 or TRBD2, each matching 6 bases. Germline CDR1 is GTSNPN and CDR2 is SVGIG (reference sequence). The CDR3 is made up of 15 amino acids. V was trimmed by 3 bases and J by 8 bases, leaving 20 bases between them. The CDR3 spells CAWSLGGGTSDEQFF. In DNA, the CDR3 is TGTGCCTGGAGCCTAGGAGGGGGGACATCCGATGAGCAGTTCTTC. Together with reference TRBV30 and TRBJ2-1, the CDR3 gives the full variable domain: SQTIHQWPATLVQPVGSPLSLECTVEGTSNPNLYWYRQAAGRGLQLLFYSVGIGQISSEVPQNLSASRPQDRQFILSSKKLLLSDSGFYLCAWSLGGGTSDEQFFGPGTRLTVL.

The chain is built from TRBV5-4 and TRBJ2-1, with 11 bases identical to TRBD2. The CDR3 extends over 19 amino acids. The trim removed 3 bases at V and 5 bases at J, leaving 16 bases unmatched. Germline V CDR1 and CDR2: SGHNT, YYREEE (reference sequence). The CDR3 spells CASSSRPISGGALNNEQFF. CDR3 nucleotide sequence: TGTGCCAGCAGCTCCCGACCTATTAGCGGGGGGGCATTAAACAATGAGCAGTTCTTC. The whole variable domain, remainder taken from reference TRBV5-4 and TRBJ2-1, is ETGVTQSPTHLIKTRGQQVTLRCSSQSGHNTVSWYQQALGQGPQFIFQYYREEENGRGNFPPRFSGLQFPNYSSELNVNALELDDSALYLCASSSRPISGGALNNEQFFGPGTRLTVL.

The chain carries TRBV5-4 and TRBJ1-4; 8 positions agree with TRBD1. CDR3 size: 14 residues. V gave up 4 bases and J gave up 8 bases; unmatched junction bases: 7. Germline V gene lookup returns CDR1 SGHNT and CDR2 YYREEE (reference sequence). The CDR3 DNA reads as TGTGCCAGCAGCGGAGGACAGGGAGGAGAAAAACTGTTTTTT. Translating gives CASSGGQGGEKLFF.

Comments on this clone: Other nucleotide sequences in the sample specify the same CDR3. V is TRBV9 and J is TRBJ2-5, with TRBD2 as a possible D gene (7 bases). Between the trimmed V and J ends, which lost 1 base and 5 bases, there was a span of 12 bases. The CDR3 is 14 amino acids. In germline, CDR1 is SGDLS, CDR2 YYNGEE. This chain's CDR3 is CASSVRGGRETQYF. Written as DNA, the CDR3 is TGTGCCAGCAGCGTAAGGGGGGGCCGCGAGACCCAGTACTTC.

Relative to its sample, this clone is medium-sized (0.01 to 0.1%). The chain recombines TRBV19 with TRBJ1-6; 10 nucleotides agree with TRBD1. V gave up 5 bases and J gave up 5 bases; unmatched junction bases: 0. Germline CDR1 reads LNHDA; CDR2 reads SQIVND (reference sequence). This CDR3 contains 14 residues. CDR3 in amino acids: CASSGQGDNSPLHF. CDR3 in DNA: TGTGCCAGTAGTGGACAGGGGGATAATTCACCCCTCCACTTT. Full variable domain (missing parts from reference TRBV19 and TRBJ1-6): DGGITQSPKYLFRKEGQNVTLSCEQNLNHDAMYWYRQDPGQGLRLIYYSQIVNDFQKGDIAEGYSVSREKKESFPLTVTSAQKNPTAFYLCASSGQGDNSPLHFGNGTRLTVT.

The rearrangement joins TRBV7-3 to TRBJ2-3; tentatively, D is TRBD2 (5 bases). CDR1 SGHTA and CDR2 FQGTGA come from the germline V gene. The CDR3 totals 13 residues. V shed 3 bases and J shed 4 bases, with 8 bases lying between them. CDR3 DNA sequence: TGTGCCAGCAGCTTGGTCGGGGCAGATACGCAGTATTTT. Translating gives CASSLVGADTQYF.

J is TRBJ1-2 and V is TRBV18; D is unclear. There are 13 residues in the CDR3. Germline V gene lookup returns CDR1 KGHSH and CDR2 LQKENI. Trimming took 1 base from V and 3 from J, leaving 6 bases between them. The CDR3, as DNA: TGTGCCAGCTCACCACGAGGTTACTATGGCTACACCTTC. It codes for CASSPRGYYGYTF.

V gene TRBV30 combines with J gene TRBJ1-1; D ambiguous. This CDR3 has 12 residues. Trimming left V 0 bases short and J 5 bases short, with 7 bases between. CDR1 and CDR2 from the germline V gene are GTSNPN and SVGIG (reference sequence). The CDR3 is CAWSVPLTEAFF. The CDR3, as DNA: TGTGCCTGGAGTGTACCCTTAACTGAAGCTTTCTTT.

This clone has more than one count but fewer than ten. Written as DNA, the CDR3 is TGTGCCAGCAGTTTATGGACAGCCACTGAAGCTTTCTTT. Translated: CASSLWTATEAFF. V usage is TRBV27 and J usage is TRBJ1-1, with D possibly being TRBD1 (6 bases). This CDR3 is 13 amino acids long. Germline V lookup: CDR1 MNHEY, CDR2 SMNVEV (reference sequence). Trimming took off 1 base at V and 4 bases at J, with 7 bases between the two ends.

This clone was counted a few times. DNA for the CDR3: TGTGCCAGCAGCCAGTTTGCTCGGGAAGAGACCCAGTACTTC. Protein sequence: CASSQFAREETQYF. This chain uses TRBV9 with TRBJ2-5; D is undetermined. The CDR3 is made up of 14 amino acids. Trimming pared 4 bases from V and 3 bases from J, leaving 13 bases between. Germline V lookup: CDR1 SGDLS, CDR2 YYNGEE. Drawing the rest from reference TRBV9 and TRBJ2-5, the complete variable domain is DSGVTQTPKHLITATGQRVTLRCSPRSGDLSVYWYQQSLDQGLQFLIQYYNGEERAKGNILERFSAQQFPDLHSELNLSSLELGDSALYFCASSQFAREETQYFGPGTRLLVL.

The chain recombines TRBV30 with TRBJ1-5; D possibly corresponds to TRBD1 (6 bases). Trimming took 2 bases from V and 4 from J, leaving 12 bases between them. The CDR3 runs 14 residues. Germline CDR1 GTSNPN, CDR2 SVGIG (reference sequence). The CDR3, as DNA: TGTGCCTGGAGTCAAGTACAGGGTAATCAGCCCCAGCATTTT. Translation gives CAWSQVQGNQPQHF.

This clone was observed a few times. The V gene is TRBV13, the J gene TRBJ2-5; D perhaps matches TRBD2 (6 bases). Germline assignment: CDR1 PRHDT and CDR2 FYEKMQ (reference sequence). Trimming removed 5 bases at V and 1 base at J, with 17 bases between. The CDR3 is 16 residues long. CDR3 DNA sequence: TGTGCCAGCAGCCGCGGGGCCACAGGTTCCCAAGAGACCCAGTACTTC. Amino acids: CASSRGATGSQETQYF.

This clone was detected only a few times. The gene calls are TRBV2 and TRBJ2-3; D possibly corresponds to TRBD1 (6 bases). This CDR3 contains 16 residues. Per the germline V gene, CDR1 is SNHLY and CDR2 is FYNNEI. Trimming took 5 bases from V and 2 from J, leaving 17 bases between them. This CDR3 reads CASSTPRTALTDTQYF. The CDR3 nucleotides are TGTGCCAGCAGTACTCCTAGGACAGCCCTCACAGATACGCAGTATTTT. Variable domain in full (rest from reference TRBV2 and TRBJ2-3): EPEVTQTPSHQVTQMGQEVILRCVPISNHLYFYWYRQILGQKVEFLVSFYNNEISEKSEIFDDQFSVERPDGSNFTLKIRSTKLEDSAMYFCASSTPRTALTDTQYFGPGTRLTVL.

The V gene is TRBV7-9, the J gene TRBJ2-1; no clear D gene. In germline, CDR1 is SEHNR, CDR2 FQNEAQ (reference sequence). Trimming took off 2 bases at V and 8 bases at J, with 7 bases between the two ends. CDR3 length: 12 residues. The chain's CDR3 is CASSLLPDEQFF. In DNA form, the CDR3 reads TGTGCCAGCAGCTTACTCCCCGATGAGCAGTTCTTC.